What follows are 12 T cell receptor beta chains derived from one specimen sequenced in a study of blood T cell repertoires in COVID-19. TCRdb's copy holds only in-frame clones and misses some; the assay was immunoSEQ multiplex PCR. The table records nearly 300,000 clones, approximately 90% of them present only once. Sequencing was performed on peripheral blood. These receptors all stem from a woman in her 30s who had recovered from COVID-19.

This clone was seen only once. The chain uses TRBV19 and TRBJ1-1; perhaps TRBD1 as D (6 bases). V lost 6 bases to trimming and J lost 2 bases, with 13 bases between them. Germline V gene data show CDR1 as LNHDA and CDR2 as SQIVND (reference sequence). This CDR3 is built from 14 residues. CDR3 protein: CASSHNRVNTEAFF. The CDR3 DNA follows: TGTGCCAGTAGCCACAACAGGGTCAACACTGAAGCTTTCTTT. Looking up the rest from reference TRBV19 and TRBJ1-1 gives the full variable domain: DGGITQSPKYLFRKEGQNVTLSCEQNLNHDAMYWYRQDPGQGLRLIYYSQIVNDFQKGDIAEGYSVSREKKESFPLTVTSAQKNPTAFYLCASSHNRVNTEAFFGQGTRLTVV.

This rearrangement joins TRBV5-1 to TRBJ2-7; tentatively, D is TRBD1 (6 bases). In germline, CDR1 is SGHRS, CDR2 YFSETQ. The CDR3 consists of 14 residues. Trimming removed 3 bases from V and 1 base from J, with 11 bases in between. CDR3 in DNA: TGCGCCAGCAGCTCATGGGACACATCCTACGAGCAGTACTTC. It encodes CASSSWDTSYEQYF. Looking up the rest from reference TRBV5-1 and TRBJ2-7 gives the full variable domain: KAGVTQTPRYLIKTRGQQVTLSCSPISGHRSVSWYQQTPGQGLQFLFEYFSETQRNKGNFPGRFSGRQFSNSRSEMNVSTLELGDSALYLCASSSWDTSYEQYFGPGTRLTVT.

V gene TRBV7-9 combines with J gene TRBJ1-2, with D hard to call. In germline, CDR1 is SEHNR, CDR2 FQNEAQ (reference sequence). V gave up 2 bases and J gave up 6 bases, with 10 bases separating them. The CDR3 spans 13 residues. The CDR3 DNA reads TGTGCCAGCAGCTTACACAGCGGTGATGGCTACACCTTC. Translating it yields CASSLHSGDGYTF.

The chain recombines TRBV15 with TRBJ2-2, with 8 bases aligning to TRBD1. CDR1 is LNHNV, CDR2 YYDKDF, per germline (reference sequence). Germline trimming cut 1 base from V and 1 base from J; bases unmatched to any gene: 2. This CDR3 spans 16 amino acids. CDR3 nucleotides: TGTGCCACCAGCAGAGGGGGGACAGGGAACACCGGGGAGCTGTTTTTT. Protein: CATSRGGTGNTGELFF.

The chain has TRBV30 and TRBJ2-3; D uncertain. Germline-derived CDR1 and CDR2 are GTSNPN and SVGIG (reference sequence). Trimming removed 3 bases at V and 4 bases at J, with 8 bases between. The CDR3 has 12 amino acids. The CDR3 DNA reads TGTGCCTGGAGCGCGAACTCAGATACGCAGTATTTT. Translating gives CAWSANSDTQYF.

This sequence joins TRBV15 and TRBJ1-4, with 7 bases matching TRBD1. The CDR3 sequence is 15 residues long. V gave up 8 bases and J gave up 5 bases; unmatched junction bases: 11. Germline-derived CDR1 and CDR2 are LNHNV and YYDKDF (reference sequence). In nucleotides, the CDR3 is TGTGCCACCTACCCCAGGCAGGGGGTAAATGAAAAACTGTTTTTT. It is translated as CATYPRQGVNEKLFF.

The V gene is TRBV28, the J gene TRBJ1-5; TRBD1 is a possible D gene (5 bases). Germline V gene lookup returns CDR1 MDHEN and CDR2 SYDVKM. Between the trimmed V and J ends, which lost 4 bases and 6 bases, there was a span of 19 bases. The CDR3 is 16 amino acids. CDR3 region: CASSSRWQGWSQPQHF. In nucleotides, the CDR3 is TGTGCCAGCAGTTCCCGGTGGCAGGGTTGGAGTCAGCCCCAGCATTTT.

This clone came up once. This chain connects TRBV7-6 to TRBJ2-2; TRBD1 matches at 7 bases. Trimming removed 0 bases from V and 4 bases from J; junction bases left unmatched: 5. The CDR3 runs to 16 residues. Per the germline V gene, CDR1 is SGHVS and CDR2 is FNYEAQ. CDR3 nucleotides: TGTGCCAGCAGCTTAGCCAGACAGGGTCCCACCGGGGAGCTGTTTTTT. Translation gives CASSLARQGPTGELFF. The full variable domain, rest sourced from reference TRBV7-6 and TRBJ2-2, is GAGVSQSPRYKVTKRGQDVALRCDPISGHVSLYWYRQALGQGPEFLTYFNYEAQQDKSGLPNDRFSAERPEGSISTLTIQRTEQRDSAMYRCASSLARQGPTGELFFGEGSRLTVL.

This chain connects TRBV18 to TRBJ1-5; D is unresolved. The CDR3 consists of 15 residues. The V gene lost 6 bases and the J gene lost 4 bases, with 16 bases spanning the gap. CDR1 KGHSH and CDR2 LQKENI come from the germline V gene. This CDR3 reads CASSPLADANQPQHF. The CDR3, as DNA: TGTGCCAGCTCCCCTTTGGCGGATGCGAATCAGCCCCAGCATTTT.

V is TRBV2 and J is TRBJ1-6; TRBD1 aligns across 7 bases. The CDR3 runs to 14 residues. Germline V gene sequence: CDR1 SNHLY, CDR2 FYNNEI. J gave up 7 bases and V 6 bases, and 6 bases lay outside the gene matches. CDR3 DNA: TGTGCCAGCAGGCCGGACAGGTCAAATTCACCCCTCCACTTT. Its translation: CASRPDRSNSPLHF.

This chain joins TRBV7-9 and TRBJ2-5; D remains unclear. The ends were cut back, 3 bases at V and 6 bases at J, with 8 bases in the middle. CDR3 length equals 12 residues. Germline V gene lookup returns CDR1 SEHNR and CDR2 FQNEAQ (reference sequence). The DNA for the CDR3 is TGTGCCAGCAGCTTCCCTCTTCAGACCCAGTACTTC. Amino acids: CASSFPLQTQYF.

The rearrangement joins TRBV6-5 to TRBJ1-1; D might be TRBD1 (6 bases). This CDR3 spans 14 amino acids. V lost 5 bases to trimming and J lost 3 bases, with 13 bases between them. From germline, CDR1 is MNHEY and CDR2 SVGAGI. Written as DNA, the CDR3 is TGTGCCAGCAGTCTTAACAGGGCGGACACTGAAGCTTTCTTT. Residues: CASSLNRADTEAFF.